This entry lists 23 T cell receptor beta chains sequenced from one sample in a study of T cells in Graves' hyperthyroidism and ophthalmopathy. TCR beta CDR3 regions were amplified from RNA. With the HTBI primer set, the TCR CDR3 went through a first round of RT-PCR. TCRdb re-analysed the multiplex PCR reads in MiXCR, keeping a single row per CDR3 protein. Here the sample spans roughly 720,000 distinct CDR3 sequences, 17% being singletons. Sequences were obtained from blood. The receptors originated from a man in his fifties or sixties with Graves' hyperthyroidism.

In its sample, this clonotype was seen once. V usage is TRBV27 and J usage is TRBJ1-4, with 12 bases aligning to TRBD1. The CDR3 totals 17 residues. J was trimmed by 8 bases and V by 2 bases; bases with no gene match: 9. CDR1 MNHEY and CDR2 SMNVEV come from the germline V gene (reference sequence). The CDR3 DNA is TGTGCCAGCAGTTTACGGGGACAGGGGGCGATCATGGAAAAACTGTTTTTT. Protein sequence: CASSLRGQGAIMEKLFF. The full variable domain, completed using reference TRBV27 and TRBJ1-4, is EAQVTQNPRYLITVTGKKLTVTCSQNMNHEYMSWYRQDPGLGLRQIYYSMNVEVTDKGDVPEGYKVSRKEKRNFPLILESPSPNQTSLYFCASSLRGQGAIMEKLFFGSGTQLSVL.

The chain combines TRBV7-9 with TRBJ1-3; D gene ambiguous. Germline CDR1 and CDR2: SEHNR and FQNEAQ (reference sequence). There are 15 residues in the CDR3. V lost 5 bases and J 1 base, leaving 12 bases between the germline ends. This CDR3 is CASSPRTDSGNTIYF. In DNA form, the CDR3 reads TGTGCCAGCAGCCCTCGGACGGATTCTGGAAACACCATATATTTT.

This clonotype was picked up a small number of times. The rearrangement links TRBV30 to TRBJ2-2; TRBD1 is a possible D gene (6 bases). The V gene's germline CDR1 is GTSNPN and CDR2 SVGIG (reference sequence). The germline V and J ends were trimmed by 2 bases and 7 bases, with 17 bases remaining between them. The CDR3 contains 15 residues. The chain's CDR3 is CAWSPWQGNDGELFF. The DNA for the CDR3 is TGTGCCTGGAGTCCCTGGCAGGGGAATGACGGGGAGCTGTTTTTT.

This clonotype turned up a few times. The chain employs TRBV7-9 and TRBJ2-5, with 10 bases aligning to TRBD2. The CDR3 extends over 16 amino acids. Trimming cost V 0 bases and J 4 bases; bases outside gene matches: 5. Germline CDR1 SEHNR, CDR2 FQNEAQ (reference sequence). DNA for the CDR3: TGTGCCAGCAGCTTAGCATCTAGCGGGAGCGGAGAGACCCAGTACTTC. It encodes CASSLASSGSGETQYF. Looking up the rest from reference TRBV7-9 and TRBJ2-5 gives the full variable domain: DTGVSQNPRHKITKRGQNVTFRCDPISEHNRLYWYRQTLGQGPEFLTYFQNEAQLEKSRLLSDRFSAERPKGSFSTLEIQRTEQGDSAMYLCASSLASSGSGETQYFGPGTRLLVL.

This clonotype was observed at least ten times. CDR3 loop: CASSDELAGIDQPQHF. Here the CDR3 DNA reads TGTGCCAGCAGTGACGAATTGGCAGGGATTGATCAGCCCCAGCATTTT. The genes are TRBV2 and TRBJ1-5; D is perhaps TRBD1 (5 bases). Looked up from germline, CDR1 is SNHLY and CDR2 is FYNNEI. CDR3 length equals 16 residues. Trimming removed 3 bases from V and 5 bases from J, with 17 bases in between.

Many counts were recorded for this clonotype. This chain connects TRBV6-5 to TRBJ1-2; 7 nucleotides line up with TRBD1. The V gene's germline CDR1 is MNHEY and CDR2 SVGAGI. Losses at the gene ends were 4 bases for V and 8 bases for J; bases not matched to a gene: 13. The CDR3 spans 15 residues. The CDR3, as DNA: TGTGCCAGCAGTTCCCCATCAACGACAGGGTACGGCTACACCTTC. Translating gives CASSSPSTTGYGYTF.

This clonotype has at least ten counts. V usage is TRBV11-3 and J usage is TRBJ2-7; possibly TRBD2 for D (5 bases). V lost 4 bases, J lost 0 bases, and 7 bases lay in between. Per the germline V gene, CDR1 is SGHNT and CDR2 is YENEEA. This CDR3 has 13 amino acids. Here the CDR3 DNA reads TGTGCCAGCAGCTCGGAGGCCTCCTACGAGCAGTACTTC. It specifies CASSSEASYEQYF.

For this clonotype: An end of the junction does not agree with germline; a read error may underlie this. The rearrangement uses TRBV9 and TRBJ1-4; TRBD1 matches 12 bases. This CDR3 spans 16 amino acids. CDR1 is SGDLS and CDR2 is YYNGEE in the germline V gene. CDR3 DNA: TGTGCCAGCAGTGTAGGGACAGGGGGCGCGGGTGAAAAACTGTTTTTT. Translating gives CASSVGTGGAGEKLFF.

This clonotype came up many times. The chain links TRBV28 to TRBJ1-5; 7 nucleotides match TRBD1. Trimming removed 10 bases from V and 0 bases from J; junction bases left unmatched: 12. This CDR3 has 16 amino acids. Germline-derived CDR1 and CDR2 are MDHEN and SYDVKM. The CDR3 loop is CATQDGTVYSNQPQHF. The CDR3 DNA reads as TGTGCCACCCAAGACGGGACAGTTTATAGCAATCAGCCCCAGCATTTT.

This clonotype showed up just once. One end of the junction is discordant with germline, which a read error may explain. The CDR3 DNA follows: TGTGTCAGCAGCGTGAGCGGGAGCTCAGGAGAGACCCAGTACTTC. Amino acids: CVSSVSGSSGETQYF. The chain uses TRBV3-1 and TRBJ2-5, with 8 bases identical to TRBD2. CDR1 is LGHDT, CDR2 YNNKEL, per germline (reference sequence). This CDR3 has 15 residues.

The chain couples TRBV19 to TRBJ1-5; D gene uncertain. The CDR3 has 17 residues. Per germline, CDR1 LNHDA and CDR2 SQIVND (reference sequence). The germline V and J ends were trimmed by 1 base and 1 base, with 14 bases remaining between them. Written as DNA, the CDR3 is TGTGCCAGTAGTATAGCAAGACGGCAGATAAGCAATCAGCCCCAGCATTTT. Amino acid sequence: CASSIARRQISNQPQHF.

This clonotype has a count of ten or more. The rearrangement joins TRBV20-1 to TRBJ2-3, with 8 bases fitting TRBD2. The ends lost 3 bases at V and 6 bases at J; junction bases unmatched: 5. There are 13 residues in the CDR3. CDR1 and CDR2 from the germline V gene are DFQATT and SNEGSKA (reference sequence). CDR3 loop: CSASTSGSDTQYF. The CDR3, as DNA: TGCAGTGCTAGCACCAGCGGGAGTGATACGCAGTATTTT.

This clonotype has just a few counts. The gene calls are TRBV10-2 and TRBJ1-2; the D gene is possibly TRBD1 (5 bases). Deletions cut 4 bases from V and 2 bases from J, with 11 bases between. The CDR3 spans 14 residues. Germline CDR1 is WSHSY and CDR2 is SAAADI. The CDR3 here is CASSGSGSNYGYTF. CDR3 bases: TGCGCCAGCAGTGGTTCAGGGTCCAACTATGGCTACACCTTC.

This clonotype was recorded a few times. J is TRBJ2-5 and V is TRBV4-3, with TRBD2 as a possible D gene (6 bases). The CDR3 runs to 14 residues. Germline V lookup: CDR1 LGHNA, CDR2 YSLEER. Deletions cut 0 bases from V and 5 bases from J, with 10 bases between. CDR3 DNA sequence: TGCGCCAGCAGCCAAGACGGGGGAGTGGAGACCCAGTACTTC. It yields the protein CASSQDGGVETQYF.

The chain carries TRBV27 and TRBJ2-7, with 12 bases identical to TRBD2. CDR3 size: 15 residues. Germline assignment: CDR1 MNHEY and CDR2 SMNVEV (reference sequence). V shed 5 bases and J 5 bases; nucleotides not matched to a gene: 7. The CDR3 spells CASSPRLAGEDEQYF. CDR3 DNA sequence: TGTGCCAGCAGTCCCCGACTAGCGGGAGAAGACGAGCAGTACTTC.

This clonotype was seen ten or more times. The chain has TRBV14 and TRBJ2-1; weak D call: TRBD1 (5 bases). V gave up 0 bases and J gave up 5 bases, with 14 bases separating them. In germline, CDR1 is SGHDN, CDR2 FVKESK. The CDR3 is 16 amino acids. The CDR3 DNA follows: TGTGCCAGCAGCCAAGACAGGGTCTGGGTGAACAATGAGCAGTTCTTC. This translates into CASSQDRVWVNNEQFF.

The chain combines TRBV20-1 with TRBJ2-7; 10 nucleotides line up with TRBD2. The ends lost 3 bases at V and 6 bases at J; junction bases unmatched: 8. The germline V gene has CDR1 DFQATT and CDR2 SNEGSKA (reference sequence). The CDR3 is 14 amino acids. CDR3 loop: CSARGAGGSVEQYF. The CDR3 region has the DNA TGCAGTGCTAGGGGAGCGGGAGGGTCCGTCGAGCAGTACTTC.

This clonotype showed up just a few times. CDR3 DNA: TGTGCCAGCAGCCAGGACGAAAACACTGAAGCTTTCTTT. Its protein is CASSQDENTEAFF. V gene TRBV27 combines with J gene TRBJ1-1; no clear D gene. CDR3 length equals 13 residues. Germline CDR1 reads MNHEY; CDR2 reads SMNVEV (reference sequence). The V end was cut by 6 bases, the J end by 2 bases, with 10 bases between.

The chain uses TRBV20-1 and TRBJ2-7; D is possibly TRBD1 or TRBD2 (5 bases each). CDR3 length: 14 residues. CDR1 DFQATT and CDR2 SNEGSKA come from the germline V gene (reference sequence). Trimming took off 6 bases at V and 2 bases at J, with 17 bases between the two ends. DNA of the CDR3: TGCAGTGCACGGGACGGTGCCCTCCCCTACGAGCAGTACTTC. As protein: CSARDGALPYEQYF.

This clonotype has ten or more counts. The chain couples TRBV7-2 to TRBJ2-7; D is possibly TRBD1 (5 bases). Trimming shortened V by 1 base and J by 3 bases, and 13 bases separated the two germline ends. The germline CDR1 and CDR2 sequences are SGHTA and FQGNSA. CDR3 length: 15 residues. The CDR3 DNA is TGTGCCAGCAGCTTAGGGGCAGGGCATCTCTACGAGCAGTACTTC. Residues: CASSLGAGHLYEQYF.

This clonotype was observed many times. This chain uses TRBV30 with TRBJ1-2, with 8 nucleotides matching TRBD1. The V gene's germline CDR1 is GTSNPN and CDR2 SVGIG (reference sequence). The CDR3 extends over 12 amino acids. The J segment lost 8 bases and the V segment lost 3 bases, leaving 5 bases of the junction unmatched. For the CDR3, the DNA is TGTGCCTGGAGATCAGGGGGCGAAGGCTACACCTTC. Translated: CAWRSGGEGYTF.

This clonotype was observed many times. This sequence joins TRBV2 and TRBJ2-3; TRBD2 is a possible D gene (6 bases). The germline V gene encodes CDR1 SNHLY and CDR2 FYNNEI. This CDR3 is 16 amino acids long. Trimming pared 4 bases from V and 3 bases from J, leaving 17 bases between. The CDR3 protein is CASSVAPAGWTDTQYF. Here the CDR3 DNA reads TGTGCCAGCAGTGTTGCACCGGCGGGGTGGACAGATACGCAGTATTTT.

CDR3 in amino acids: CASSRGGGGNSPLHF. As DNA, the CDR3 is TGTGCCAGCAGCCGAGGTGGGGGGGGTAATTCACCCCTCCACTTT. The chain employs TRBV28 and TRBJ1-6, with D possibly TRBD1 on 5 matching bases. Per the germline V gene, CDR1 is MDHEN and CDR2 is SYDVKM. This CDR3 spans 15 amino acids. Deletions cut 6 bases from V and 6 bases from J, with 15 bases between.